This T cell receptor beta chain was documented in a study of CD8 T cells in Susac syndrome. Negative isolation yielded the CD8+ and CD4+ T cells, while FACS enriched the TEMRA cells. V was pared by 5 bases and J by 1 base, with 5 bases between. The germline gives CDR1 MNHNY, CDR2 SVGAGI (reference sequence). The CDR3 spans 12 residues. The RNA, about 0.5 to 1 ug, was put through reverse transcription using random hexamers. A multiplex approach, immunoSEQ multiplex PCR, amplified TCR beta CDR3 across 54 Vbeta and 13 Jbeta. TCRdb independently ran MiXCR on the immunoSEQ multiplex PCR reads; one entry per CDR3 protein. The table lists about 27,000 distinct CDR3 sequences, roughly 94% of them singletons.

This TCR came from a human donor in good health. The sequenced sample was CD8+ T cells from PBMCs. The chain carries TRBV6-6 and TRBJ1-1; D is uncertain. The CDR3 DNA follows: TGTGCCAGCAGTATCGGGAACACTGAAGCTTTCTTT. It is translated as CASSIGNTEAFF.